Reported below is one TCR beta chain. Only one count was recorded for this clone. Its antigen remains undetermined. Per-nucleotide qualities are absent, and no much larger clonotype sits a single base away. The CDR3, from cysteine to phenylalanine, totals 14 residues. The read is trimmed to its CDR3 DNA, 42 bases read in frame from base 1. The germline V gene specifies LGHNT as CDR1 and FRNRAP as CDR2. Trimming removed 1 base from V and 7 bases from J, leaving 10 bases between the germline ends. TCRbeta CDR3 regions were amplified from genomic DNA by means of the immunoSEQ Assay, a bias-controlled multiplex PCR. The authors' pipeline ran thus. The number of nucleated cells in each sample was estimated from the amplification of reference gene primers within the assay. To quantify the absolute abundance of each unique TCRbeta CDR3 rearrangement, sequence reads were collapsed and filtered. Productive Simpson clonality was computed per sample as the square root of Simpson's diversity index over productive rearrangements. The table comes from immuneACCESS by way of TCRdb, which keeps in-frame sequences with V and J called. Part of the clones is missing from these tables; in studies checked, under half for an unresolved V gene and the rest for unknown reasons. The D gene and trimming were derived from the DNA, and the V and J assignments and clone size from that table. Recorded for this sample are 100,000 to 150,000 clones; around 81% of them occurred a single time. Of the sample, 3.8% falls within the top ten clones.

The data were taken from a study of blood T cell repertoires in COVID-19 (dated by TCRdb to between 2020 and 2021). Background for the entire study: Samples covering the acute and convalescent phases of COVID-19 were provided by collaborators in the United States, Italy and Spain. The material from the prospective study consisted of cDNA or gDNA derived from T cells, B-cell-depleted T cells, or PBMCs. Subjects who had been exposed to COVID-19, were actively infected with it, or had recovered from it provided the deeply sampled blood TCRbeta repertoires that made up the dataset. The repertoires were released in a freely available public database intended as a resource for research on the immune response to SARS-CoV-2. Samples were obtained from the ongoing ImmuneRACE study (first 160 participants) and from over 1,000 subjects provided by 6 global collaborators. A de-identified subject ID, COVID-19 status, age in years and sex were almost always included in the sample metadata. HLA class I and class II types, where available, came from metadata supplied by the sample provider rather than from assay-based typing.

Each collaborating institution followed its own protocols to collect whole blood in K2EDTA tubes. For TCRbeta analysis, collaborators shipped samples in one of three forms: frozen whole blood, isolated PBMCs, or DNA extracted from either of those sample types. Study-wide findings and limitations: How much clinical and demographic metadata was included differed by source and by participant, and the metadata was provided uncurated.

The source is a woman aged 45-65 years with acute or convalescent COVID-19. The chain is made from TRBV12-5 and TRBJ1-4; the best D guess is TRBD1, with 5 bases matching. The material sequenced was peripheral blood. The nucleotide sequence reads as follows: TGTGCTAGTGGTTTGGGGCAGGGTGGTGAAAAACTGTTTTTT. Its protein is CASGLGQGGEKLFF.